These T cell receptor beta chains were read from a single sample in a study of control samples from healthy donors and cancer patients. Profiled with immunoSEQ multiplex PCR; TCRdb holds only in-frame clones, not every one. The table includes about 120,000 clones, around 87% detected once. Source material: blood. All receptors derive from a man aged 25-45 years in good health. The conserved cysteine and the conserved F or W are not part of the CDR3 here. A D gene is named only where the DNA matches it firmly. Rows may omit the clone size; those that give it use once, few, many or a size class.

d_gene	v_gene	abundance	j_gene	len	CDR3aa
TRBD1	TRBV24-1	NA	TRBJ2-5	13	ATSDSGTGVETQY
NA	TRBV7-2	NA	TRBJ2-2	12	ASSLVGGAGELF
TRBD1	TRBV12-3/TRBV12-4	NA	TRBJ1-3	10	ASRKGANTIY
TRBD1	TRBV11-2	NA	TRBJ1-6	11	ASSITGVSPLH
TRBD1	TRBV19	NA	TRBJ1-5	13	ASSSLQGAWGPQH
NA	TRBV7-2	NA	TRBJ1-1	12	ASSLAYIGTEAF
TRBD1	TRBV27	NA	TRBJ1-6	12	ASSRDRGGSPLH
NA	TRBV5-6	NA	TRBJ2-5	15	ASSLYSAARVQETQY
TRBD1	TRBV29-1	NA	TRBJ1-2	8	SVQGDGYT
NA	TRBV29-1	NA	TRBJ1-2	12	SVEGPSDTYGYT
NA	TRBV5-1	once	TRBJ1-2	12	ASRWAEINYGYT
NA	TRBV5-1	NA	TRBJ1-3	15	ASSLGGRVKSGNTIY
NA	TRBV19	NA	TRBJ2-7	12	ASSIAQVPYEQY
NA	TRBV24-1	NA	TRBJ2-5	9	ATSDLETQY
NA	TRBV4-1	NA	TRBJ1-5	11	ASSQLALTPQH
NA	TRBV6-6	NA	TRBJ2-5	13	ASNHPGPEGETQY
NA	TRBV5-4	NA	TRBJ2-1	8	ASGGNEQF
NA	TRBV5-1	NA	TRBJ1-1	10	ASSLRGTEAF
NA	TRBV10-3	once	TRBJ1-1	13	AISESGTLGTEAF
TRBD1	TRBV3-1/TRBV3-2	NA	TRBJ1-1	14	ASSQRTGGRSGEAF
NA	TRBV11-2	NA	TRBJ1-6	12	ASSSTYYNSPLH
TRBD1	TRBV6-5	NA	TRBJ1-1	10	ASSYGTGEAF
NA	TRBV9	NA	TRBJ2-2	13	ASSVGIRETGELF
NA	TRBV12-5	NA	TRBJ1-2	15	ASGLVKLGPSSDGYT
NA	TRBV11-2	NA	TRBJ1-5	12	ASSPTQGNQPQH
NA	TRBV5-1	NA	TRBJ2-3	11	ASSAGGLDTQY
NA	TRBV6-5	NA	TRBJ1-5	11	ATQTGSNQPQH
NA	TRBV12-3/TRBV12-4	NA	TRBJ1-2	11	ASTPQDRYGYT
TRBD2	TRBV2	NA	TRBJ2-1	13	ASNKLAGVNNEQF
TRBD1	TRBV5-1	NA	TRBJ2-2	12	ASTGQGGSGELF
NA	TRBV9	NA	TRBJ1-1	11	ASSVTQNTEAF
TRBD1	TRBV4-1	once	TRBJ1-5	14	ASSQNRGQGVQPQH
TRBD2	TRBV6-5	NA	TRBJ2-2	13	ATSGTSGGTGELF
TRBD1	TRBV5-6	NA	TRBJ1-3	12	ASSADRAGNTIY
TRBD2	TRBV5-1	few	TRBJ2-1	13	ASSWAGGANNEQF
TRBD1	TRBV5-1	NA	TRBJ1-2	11	ASSLGQGDGYT
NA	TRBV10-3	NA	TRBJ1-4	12	AISPDSGGEKLF
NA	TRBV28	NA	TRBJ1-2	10	ASSPDDRGYT
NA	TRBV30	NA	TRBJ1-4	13	AWSVAGGANEKLF
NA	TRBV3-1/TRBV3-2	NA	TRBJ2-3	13	ASSQAPLGTDTQY
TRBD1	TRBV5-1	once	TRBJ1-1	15	ASSFGTGGFMNTEAF
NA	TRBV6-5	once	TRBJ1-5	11	AAHREDYQPQH
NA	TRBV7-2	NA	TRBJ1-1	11	ASSLADTDEAF
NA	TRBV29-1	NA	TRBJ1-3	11	SVGLTGGNTIY
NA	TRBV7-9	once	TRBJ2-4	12	ASQGPGAGNIQY
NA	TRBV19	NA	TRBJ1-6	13	ASSIGRDGDSPLH
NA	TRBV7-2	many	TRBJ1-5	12	ASSLEPRNQPQH
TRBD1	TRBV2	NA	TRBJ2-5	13	ASSEASGGGETQY
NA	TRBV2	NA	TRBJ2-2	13	ASRGWAGNTGELF
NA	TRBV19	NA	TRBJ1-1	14	ASSIPSGGFSTEAF
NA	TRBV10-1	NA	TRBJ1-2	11	ASRHHPNYGYT